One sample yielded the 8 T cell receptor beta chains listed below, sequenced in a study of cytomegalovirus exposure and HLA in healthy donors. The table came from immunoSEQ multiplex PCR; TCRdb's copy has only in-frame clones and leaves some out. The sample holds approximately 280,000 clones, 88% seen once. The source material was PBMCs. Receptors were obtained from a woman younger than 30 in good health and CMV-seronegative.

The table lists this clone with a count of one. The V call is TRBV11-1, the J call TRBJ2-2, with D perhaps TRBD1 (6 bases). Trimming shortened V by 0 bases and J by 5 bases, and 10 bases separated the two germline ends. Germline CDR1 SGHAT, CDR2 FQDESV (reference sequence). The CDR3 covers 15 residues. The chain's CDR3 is CASSLAQGRTGELFF. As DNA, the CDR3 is TGTGCCAGCAGCTTAGCACAGGGTCGGACCGGGGAGCTGTTTTTT.

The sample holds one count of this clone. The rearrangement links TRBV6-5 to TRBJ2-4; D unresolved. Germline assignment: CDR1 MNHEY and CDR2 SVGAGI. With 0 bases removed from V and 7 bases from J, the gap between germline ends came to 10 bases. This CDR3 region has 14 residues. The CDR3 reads CASSYSLAGNIQYF. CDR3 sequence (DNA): TGTGCCAGCAGTTACTCGCTTGCCGGGAACATTCAGTACTTC.

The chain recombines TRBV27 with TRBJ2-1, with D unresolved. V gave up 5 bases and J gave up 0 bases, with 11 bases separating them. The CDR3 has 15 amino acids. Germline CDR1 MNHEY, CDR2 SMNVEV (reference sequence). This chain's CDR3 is CASSLKSGSYNEQFF. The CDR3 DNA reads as TGTGCCAGCAGTCTGAAATCCGGCTCCTACAATGAGCAGTTCTTC.

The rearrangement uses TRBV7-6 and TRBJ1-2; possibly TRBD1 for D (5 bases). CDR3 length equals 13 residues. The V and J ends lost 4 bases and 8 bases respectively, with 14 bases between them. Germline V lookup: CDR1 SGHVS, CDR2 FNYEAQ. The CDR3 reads CASSSGPKGGYTF. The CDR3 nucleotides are TGTGCCAGCAGCTCCGGGCCTAAGGGGGGCTACACCTTC.

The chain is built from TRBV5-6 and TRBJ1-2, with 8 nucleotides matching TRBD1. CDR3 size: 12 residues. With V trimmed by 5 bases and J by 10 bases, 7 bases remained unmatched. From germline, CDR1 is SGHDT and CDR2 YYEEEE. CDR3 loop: CASRLDRGHYTF. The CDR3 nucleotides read TGTGCCAGCAGGCTAGACAGGGGACACTACACCTTC.

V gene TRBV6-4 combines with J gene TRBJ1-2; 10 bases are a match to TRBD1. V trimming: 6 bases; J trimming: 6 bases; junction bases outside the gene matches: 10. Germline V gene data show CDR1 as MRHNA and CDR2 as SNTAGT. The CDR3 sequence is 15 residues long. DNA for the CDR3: TGTGCCAGCAGCCAAGAACTCGGGACAGGGGATGGCTACACCTTC. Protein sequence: CASSQELGTGDGYTF.

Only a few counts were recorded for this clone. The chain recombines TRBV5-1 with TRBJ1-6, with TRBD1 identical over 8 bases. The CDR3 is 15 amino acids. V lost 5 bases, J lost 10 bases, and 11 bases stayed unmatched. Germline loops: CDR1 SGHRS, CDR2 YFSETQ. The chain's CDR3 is CASSGQGSVGSPLHF. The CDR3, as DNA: TGCGCCAGCAGTGGACAGGGATCGGTTGGATCACCCCTCCACTTT.

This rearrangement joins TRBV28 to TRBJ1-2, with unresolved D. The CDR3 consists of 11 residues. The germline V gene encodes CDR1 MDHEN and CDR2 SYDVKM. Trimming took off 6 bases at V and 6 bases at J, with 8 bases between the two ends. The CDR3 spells CASSHTNGYTF. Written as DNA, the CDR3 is TGTGCCAGCAGCCACACAAATGGCTACACCTTC.